Below, 2 T cell receptor beta chains from the same sample are listed, as sequenced in a study of T cells after yellow fever vaccination (dated by TCRdb to the late 2010s). The library was made by 5' RACE. The listed sequencing device is Illumina NovaSeq 6000. The public reads were quality trimmed at Q25 with fastp and then assembled into clones with MiXCR by TCRdb, keeping productive beta chains. Duplicate CDR3 protein sequences are folded into a single record with the most common DNA and genes. The sample profile shows 130,000 or so distinct CDR3 sequences; 15% of them were found once. The ten largest clonotypes hold roughly 41% of the sample. The meaning of the sample's treatment or condition label: live attenuated yellow fever vaccine strain. The sample consisted of CD8+ T cells sorted from PBMCs, taken 5 days after the yellow fever booster vaccination. The receptor source for this set is a man between 18 and 29 years old who received the YFV17D yellow fever vaccine.

The chain links TRBV3-1 to TRBJ1-2, with a tentative D call TRBD1 (6 bases). The CDR3 is 13 residues long. Germline CDR1 and CDR2: LGHDT and YNNKEL (reference sequence). The V end lost 3 bases, the J end lost 6 bases, and 11 bases lay between the germline ends. The CDR3 DNA follows: TGTGCCAGCAGCCACCCCAGGGGTGATGGCTACACCTTC. It encodes CASSHPRGDGYTF.

CDR3 coding DNA: TGTGCCAGCAGTTTACAGGCCCGGAATCAGCCCCAGCATTTT. Its translation: CASSLQARNQPQHF. The V and J genes are TRBV27 and TRBJ1-5; D is unclear. The CDR3 extends over 14 amino acids. The V gene lost 2 bases and the J gene lost 4 bases, with 9 bases spanning the gap. Germline lookup yields CDR1 MNHEY and CDR2 SMNVEV (reference sequence).